Here is one T cell receptor beta chain with its context. Trimming shortened V by 7 bases and J by 3 bases, and 16 bases separated the two germline ends. Germline V CDR1 and CDR2: MNHEY, SMNVEV (reference sequence). This CDR3 contains 15 residues. At deep level, the assay was performed. Each subset's genomic DNA was shared equally among a number of immunoSEQ plates. Clones were sequenced by immunoSEQ multiplex PCR, and TCRdb holds only the in-frame ones, with some missing. The top ten hold around 1.7% of the sample, which has approximately 2,200,000 clones, under 95% seen once. The data derive from a study of shared clonotypes between healthy human individuals. Terminally differentiated effector memory CD45RA+ cells were left out of the naive CD8 fraction, which was CD45RO-negative and positively selected for CCR7.

Sequencing was carried out using naive CD8+ T cells from PBMCs. This chain uses TRBV27 with TRBJ1-3; weak D call: TRBD1 (6 bases). The origin of this receptor is a man younger than 30 in good health. Some clones in this sample may be carry-over from other donors' samples. The CDR3 loop is CASTHRGAGGNTIYF. For the CDR3, the DNA is TGTGCCAGCACCCACCGGGGGGCAGGTGGAAACACCATATATTTT.